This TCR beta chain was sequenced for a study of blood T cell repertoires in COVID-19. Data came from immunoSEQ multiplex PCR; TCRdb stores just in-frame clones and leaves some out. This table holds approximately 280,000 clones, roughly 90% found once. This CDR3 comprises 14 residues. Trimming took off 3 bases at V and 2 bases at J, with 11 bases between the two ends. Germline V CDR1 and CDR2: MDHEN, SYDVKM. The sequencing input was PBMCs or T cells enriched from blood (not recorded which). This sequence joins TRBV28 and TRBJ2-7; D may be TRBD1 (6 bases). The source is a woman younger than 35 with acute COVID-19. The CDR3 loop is CASSFLQGPYEQYF. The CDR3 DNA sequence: TGTGCCAGCAGTTTTCTGCAGGGGCCCTACGAGCAGTACTTC.